Listed below are T cell receptor beta chains from one sample, sequenced in a study of blood T cell repertoires in COVID-19. The table came from immunoSEQ multiplex PCR; TCRdb's copy has only in-frame clones and leaves some out. The profile covers around 130,000 clones, with approximately 77% appearing a single time and about a fifth taken by the ten largest. The sample consisted of peripheral blood. The origin of the receptors is a man older than 75 with acute or convalescent COVID-19. Both conserved end residues are part of each CDR3.

v_call,cdr3_aa
TRBV10-3,CAIRDSWGQGPAETQYF
TRBV19,CASSIDRQTGELFF
TRBV2,CASSGQTYSNQPQHF
TRBV5-1,CASSSGHPPYEQYF
TRBV7-2,CASNDGLVGEQFF
TRBV5-4,CASSLPGNTEAFF
TRBV5-1,CASSLADRGLEGYTF
TRBV9,CASSQGAGTGGTDTQYF
TRBV6-5,CASSQRTSTDTQYF
TRBV7-6,CASSLNEKLFF